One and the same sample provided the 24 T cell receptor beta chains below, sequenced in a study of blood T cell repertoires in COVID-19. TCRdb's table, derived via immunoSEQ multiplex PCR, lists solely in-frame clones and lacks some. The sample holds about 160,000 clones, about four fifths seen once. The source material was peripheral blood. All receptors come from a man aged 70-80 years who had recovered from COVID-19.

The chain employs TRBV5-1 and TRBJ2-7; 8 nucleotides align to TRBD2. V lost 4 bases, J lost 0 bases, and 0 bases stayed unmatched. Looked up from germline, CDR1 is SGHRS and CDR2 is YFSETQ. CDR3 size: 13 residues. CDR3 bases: TGCGCCAGCAGCAGCGGGAGCTCCTACGAGCAGTACTTC. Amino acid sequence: CASSSGSSYEQYF.

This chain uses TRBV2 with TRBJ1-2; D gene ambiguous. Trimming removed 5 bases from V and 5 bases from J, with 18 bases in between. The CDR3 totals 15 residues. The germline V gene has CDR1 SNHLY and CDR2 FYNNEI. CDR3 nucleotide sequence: TGTGCCAGCAGTTTGTTCAGGCCGGCGGGGTATGGCTACACCTTC. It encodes CASSLFRPAGYGYTF.

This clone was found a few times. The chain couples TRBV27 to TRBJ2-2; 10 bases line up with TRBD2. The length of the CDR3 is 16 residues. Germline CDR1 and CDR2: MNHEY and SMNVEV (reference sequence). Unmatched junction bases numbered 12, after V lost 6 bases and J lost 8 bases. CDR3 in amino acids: CASRRGLARSSGELFF. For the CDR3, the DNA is TGTGCCAGCAGACGGGGACTAGCGAGGTCCTCTGGGGAGCTGTTTTTT.

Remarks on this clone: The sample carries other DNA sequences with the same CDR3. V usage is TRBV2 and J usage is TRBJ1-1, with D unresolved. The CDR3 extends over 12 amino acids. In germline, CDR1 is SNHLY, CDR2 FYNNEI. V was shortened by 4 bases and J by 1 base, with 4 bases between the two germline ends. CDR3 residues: CASSAGNTEAFF. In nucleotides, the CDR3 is TGTGCCAGCAGTGCCGGGAACACTGAAGCTTTCTTT.

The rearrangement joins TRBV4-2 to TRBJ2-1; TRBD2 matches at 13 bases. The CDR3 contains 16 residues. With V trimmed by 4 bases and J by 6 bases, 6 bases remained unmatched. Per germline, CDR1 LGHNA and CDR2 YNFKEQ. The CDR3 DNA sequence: TGTGCCAGCAGCCGGATGGGACTAGCGGGATCCAATGAGCAGTTCTTC. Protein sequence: CASSRMGLAGSNEQFF.

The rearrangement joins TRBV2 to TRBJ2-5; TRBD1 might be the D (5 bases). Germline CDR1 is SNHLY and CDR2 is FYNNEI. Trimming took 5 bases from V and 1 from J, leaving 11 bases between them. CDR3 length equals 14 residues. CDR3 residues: CASSMVTAQETQYF. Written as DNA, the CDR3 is TGTGCCAGCAGTATGGTGACAGCCCAAGAGACCCAGTACTTC.

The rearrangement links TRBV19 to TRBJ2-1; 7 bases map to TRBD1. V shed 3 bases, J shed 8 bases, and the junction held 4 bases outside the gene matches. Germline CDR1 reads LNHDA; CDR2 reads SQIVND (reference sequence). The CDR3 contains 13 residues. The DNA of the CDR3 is TGTGCCAGTAGTATGGGACAGAAGGATGAGCAGTTCTTC. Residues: CASSMGQKDEQFF.

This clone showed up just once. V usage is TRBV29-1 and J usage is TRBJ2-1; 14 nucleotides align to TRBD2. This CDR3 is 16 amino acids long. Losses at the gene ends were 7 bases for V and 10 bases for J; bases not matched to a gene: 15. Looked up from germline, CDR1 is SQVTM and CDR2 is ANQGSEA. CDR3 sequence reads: CSASLGTSGSTAEQFF. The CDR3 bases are TGCAGCGCCTCACTTGGGACTAGCGGGAGTACCGCCGAGCAGTTCTTC.

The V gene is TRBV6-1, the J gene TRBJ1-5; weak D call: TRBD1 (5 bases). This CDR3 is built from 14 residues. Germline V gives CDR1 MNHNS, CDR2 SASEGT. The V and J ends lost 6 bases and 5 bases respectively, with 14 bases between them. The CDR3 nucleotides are TGTGCCAGCAGGGGACTCTTAGGCGATCAGCCCCAGCATTTT. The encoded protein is CASRGLLGDQPQHF.

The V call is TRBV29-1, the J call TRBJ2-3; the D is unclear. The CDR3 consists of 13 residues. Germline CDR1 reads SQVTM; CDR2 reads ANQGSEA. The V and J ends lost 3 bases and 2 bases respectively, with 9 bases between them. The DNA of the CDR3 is TGCAGCGTTGATTCGGGTTCCACAGATACGCAGTATTTT. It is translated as CSVDSGSTDTQYF.

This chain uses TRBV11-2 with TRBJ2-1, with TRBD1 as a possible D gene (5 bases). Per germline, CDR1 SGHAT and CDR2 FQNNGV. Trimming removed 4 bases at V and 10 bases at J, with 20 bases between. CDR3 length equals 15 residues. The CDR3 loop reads CASSYQGLTTQEQFF. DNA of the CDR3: TGTGCCAGCAGCTATCAGGGCCTCACAACCCAGGAGCAGTTCTTC.

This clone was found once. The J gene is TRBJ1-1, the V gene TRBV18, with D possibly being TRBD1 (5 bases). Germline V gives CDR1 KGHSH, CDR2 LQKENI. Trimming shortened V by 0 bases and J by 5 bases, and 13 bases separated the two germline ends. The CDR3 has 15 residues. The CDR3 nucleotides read TGTGCCAGCTCACCACCGGGGGGTGGAAGGACTGAAGCTTTCTTT. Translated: CASSPPGGGRTEAFF.

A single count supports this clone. The CDR3 reads CASSLGDTYTGELFF. The CDR3 DNA sequence: TGTGCCAGCAGCTTGGGTGACACTTACACCGGGGAGCTGTTTTTT. V and J are TRBV5-4 and TRBJ2-2; D remains ambiguous. CDR3 length: 15 amino acids. In germline, CDR1 is SGHNT, CDR2 YYREEE (reference sequence). Trimming removed 0 bases from V and 3 bases from J, with 9 bases in between.

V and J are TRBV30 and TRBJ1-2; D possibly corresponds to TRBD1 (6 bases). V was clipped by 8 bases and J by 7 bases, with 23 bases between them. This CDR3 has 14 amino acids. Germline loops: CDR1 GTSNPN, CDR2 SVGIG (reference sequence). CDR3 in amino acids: CARGVQGGSGGYTF. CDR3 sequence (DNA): TGTGCCCGGGGGGTTCAAGGGGGTTCTGGTGGCTACACCTTC.

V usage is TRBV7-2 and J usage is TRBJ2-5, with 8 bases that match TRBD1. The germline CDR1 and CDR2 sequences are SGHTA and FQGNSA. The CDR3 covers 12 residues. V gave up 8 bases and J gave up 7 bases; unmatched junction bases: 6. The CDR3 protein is CASQGTGVTQYF. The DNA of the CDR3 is TGTGCCAGCCAGGGGACAGGCGTGACCCAGTACTTC. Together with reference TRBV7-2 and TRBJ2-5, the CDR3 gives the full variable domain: GAGVSQSPSNKVTEKGKDVELRCDPISGHTALYWYRQSLGQGLEFLIYFQGNSAPDKSGLPSDRFSAERTGGSVSTLTIQRTQQEDSAVYLCASQGTGVTQYFGPGTRLLVL.

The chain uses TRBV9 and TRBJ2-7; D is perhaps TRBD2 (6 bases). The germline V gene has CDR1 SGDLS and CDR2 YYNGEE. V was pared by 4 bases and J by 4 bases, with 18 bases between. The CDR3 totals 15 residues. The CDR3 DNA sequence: TGTGCCAGCAGCCCATGGGTGGGGGGAGGATACGAGCAGTACTTC. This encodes CASSPWVGGGYEQYF.

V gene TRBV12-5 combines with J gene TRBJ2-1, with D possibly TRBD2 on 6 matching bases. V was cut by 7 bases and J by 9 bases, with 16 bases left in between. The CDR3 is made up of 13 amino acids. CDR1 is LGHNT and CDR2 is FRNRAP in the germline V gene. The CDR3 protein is CASASEGLVEQFF. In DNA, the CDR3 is TGTGCTAGTGCTTCGGAGGGCCTTGTTGAGCAGTTCTTC.

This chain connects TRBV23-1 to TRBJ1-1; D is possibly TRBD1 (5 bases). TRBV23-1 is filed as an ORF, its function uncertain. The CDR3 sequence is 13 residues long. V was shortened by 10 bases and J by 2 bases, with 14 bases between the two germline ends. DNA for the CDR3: TGCGCCAACTTCCAAGGGGTTAACACTGAAGCTTTCTTT. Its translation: CANFQGVNTEAFF.

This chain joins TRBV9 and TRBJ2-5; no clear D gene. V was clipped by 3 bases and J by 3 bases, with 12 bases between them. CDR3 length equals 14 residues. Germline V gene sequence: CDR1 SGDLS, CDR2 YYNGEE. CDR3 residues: CASSAHADKETQYF. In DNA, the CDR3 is TGTGCCAGCAGCGCCCATGCAGATAAAGAGACCCAGTACTTC.

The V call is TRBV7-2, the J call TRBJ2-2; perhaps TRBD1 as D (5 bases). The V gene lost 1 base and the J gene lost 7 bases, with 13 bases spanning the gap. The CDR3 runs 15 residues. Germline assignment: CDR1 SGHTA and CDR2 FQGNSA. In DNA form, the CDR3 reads TGTGCCAGCAGCTTAGACAGGCTGCAAGGCGGGGAGCTGTTTTTT. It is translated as CASSLDRLQGGELFF.

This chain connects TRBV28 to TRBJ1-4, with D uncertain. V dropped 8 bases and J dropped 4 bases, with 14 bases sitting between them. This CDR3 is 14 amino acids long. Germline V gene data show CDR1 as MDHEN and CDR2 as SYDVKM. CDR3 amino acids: CASGGLAYNEKLFF. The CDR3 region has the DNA TGTGCCAGCGGAGGACTGGCCTATAATGAAAAACTGTTTTTT. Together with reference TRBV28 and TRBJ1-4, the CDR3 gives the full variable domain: DVKVTQSSRYLVKRTGEKVFLECVQDMDHENMFWYRQDPGLGLRLIYFSYDVKMKEKGDIPEGYSVSREKKERFSLILESASTNQTSMYLCASGGLAYNEKLFFGSGTQLSVL.

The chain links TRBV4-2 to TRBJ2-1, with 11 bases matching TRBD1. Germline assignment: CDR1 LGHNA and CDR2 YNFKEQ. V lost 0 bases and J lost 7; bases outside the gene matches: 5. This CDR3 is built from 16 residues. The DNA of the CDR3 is TGTGCCAGCAGCCAAGATGGGACAGGGGGTACGAATGAGCAGTTCTTC. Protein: CASSQDGTGGTNEQFF.

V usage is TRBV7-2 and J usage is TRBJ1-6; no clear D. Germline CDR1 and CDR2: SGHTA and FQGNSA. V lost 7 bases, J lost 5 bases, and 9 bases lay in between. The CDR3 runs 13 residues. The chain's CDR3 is CASNRGNNSPLHF. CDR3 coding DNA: TGTGCCAGCAACCGGGGAAATAATTCACCCCTCCACTTT.

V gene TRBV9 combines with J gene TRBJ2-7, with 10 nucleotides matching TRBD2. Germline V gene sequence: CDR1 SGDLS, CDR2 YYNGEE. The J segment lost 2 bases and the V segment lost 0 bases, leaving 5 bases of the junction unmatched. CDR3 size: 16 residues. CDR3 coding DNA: TGTGCCAGCAGCGTAGATGCCAGCGGGAGGGCCTACGAGCAGTACTTC. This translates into CASSVDASGRAYEQYF.